This paragraph covers one TCR beta chain sequence. Using immunoSEQ multiplex PCR, the repertoire was profiled, and TCRdb retains in-frame clones only, with some absent. Of tens of thousands of clones in the sample, roughly 91% were seen once. This sample was included in a study of blood T cell repertoires in COVID-19. Overall study: The cDNA or gDNA used as material had been derived from T cells, B-cell-depleted T cells, or PBMCs.

Germline-derived CDR1 and CDR2 are MNHEY and SMNVEV (reference sequence). This CDR3 region has 17 residues. Germline trimming cut 0 bases from V and 1 base from J; bases unmatched to any gene: 6. The sequenced material came from peripheral blood. The chain links TRBV27 to TRBJ2-1; 7 bases map to TRBD2. The source of this sequence is a human donor in a cohort sampled during active COVID-19. The CDR3 is CASSLSISGLSYNEQFF. For the CDR3, the DNA is TGTGCCAGCAGTTTATCGATTAGCGGGCTATCCTACAATGAGCAGTTCTTC.